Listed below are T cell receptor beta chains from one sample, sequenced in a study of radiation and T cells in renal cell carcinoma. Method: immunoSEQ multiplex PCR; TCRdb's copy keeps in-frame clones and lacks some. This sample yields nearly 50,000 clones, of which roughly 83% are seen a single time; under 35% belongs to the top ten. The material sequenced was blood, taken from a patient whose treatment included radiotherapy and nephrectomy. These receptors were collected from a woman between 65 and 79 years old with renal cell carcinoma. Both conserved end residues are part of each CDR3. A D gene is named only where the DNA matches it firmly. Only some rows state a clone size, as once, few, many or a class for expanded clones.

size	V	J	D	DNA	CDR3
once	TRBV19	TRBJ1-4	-	TGTGCCAGTAGTACTCAGGCGGTAGAAAAACTGTTTTTT	CASSTQAVEKLFF
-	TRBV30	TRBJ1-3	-	TGTGCCTGGAGTAAGACAGTCTCTGGAAACACCATATATTTT	CAWSKTVSGNTIYF
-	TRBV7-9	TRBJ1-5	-	TGTGCCAGCAGCGTAGGGGCAGGGTCAGCCAATCAGCCCCAGCATTTT	CASSVGAGSANQPQHF
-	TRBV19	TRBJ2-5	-	TGTGCCAGTAGTCCCTACTACGGGGCCCAAGAGACCCAGTACTTC	CASSPYYGAQETQYF
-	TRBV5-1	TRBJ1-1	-	TGCGCCAGCAGCCCGACCGCAGCAGGGAACACTGAAGCTTTCTTT	CASSPTAAGNTEAFF
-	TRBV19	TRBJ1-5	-	TGTGCCAGTAGTAAACGAGGGGGGGTCGTCAATCAGCCCCAGCATTTT	CASSKRGGVVNQPQHF
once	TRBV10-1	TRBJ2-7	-	TGCGCCAGCAGTGAGTCGGGGACCTACGAGCAGTACTTC	CASSESGTYEQYF
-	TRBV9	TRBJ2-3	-	TGTGCCAGCAGTGCCTTTTTAGCGGTCACAGATACGCAGTATTTT	CASSAFLAVTDTQYF
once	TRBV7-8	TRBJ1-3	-	TGTGCCAGCAGCCCCGGGGGGGGCTCTGGAAACACCATATATTTT	CASSPGGGSGNTIYF
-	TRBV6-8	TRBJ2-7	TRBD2	TGTGCCAGCAGTAGCCGTAGCGGGAGGGCTTACGAGCAGTACTTC	CASSSRSGRAYEQYF
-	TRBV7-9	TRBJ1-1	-	TGTGCCAGCAGCTTTGGAAGGCAGGTCACTGAAGCTTTCTTT	CASSFGRQVTEAFF
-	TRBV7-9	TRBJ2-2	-	TGTGCCAGCAGCCGGAACAGGGACGGCACCGGGGAGCTGTTTTTT	CASSRNRDGTGELFF
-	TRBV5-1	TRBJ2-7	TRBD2	TGCGCCAGCAGCTTTAGCGGGAGCTACGAGCAGTACTTC	CASSFSGSYEQYF